These 27 T cell receptor beta chains were sequenced from one sample in a study of blood T cell repertoires in COVID-19. Measured with immunoSEQ multiplex PCR; TCRdb has only the in-frame clones, and not every one. The repertoire includes fewer than 250,000 clones, about 85% of them detected once, and roughly 6.4% sits in the top ten. What was sequenced was peripheral blood. The receptors shown here come from a woman aged 60-75 years with active or convalescent COVID-19.

V gene TRBV6-5 combines with J gene TRBJ2-2, with D possibly being TRBD2 (6 bases). The V gene's germline CDR1 is MNHEY and CDR2 SVGAGI. The CDR3 is 15 amino acids. V lost 5 bases and J 1 base, leaving 11 bases between the germline ends. The CDR3 reads CASSTRLVNTGELFF. The CDR3 region has the DNA TGTGCCAGCAGTACCCGACTAGTGAACACCGGGGAGCTGTTTTTT.

The chain is built from TRBV15 and TRBJ2-7; D unresolved. The germline CDR1 and CDR2 sequences are LNHNV and YYDKDF (reference sequence). Trimming stripped 1 base from V and 2 bases from J, with 15 bases between. The CDR3 runs 16 residues. CDR3 sequence: CATSRGSPPIPYEQYF. CDR3 sequence (DNA): TGTGCCACCAGCAGAGGAAGTCCCCCTATTCCCTACGAGCAGTACTTC.

The chain recombines TRBV5-5 with TRBJ1-3, with D maybe TRBD1 (6 bases). Germline lookup yields CDR1 SGHKS and CDR2 YYEKEE (reference sequence). The CDR3 has 15 amino acids. V lost 4 bases and J lost 0, with 11 bases in between. This chain's CDR3 is CASSAWTDSGNTIYF. CDR3 coding DNA: TGTGCCAGCAGCGCCTGGACAGACTCTGGAAACACCATATATTTT.

Concerning this clone: Germline is not matched at one junction end, which may reflect a read error. The chain carries TRBV6-1 and TRBJ2-7, with TRBD1 identical over 9 bases. Germline V gene data show CDR1 as MNHNS and CDR2 as SASEGT. The CDR3 is 15 amino acids. The CDR3: CASREDRGAGYEQYF. In DNA form, the CDR3 reads TGTGCCAGCAGGGAAGACAGGGGGGCGGGCTACGAGCAGTACTTC.

The CDR3 here is CASSSSPSGYTEAFF. In DNA form, the CDR3 reads TGTGCCAGCAGCTCGAGTCCTTCAGGGTACACTGAAGCTTTCTTT. The chain uses TRBV5-6 and TRBJ1-1; maybe TRBD1 (5 bases). The germline V and J ends were trimmed by 3 bases and 3 bases, with 15 bases remaining between them. Looked up from germline, CDR1 is SGHDT and CDR2 is YYEEEE. CDR3 length: 15 residues.

The chain couples TRBV11-1 to TRBJ1-1; no definite D call. V lost 5 bases and J 1 base, leaving 8 bases between the germline ends. CDR3 length: 13 residues. Germline loops: CDR1 SGHAT, CDR2 FQDESV (reference sequence). The CDR3 loop reads CASSHRGNTEAFF. DNA of the CDR3: TGTGCCAGCAGCCACCGGGGGAACACTGAAGCTTTCTTT.

The rearrangement joins TRBV5-1 to TRBJ1-4; 8 nucleotides line up with TRBD1. Trimming took 2 bases from V and 8 from J; bases not matched to a gene: 8. Germline CDR1 reads SGHRS; CDR2 reads YFSETQ. This CDR3 is built from 15 residues. CDR3 DNA: TGCGCCAGCAGCTTCGGACAGGGAAGAGGGGAAAAACTGTTTTTT. It yields the protein CASSFGQGRGEKLFF.

The sample holds one count of this clone. This chain joins TRBV15 and TRBJ2-7, with a tentative D call TRBD1 (6 bases). The germline V and J ends were trimmed by 3 bases and 2 bases, with 11 bases remaining between them. The CDR3 extends over 14 amino acids. Per the germline V gene, CDR1 is LNHNV and CDR2 is YYDKDF (reference sequence). CDR3 sequence: CATSRDSPPYEQYV. The CDR3 bases are TGTGCCACCAGCAGGGACAGCCCGCCCTACGAGCAGTACGTC.

The gene calls are TRBV5-6 and TRBJ2-1; TRBD1 agrees at 7 bases. In germline, CDR1 is SGHDT, CDR2 YYEEEE. V lost 6 bases to trimming and J lost 7 bases; unmatched junction nucleotides: 10. The CDR3 consists of 14 residues. The CDR3 nucleotides are TGTGCCAGCACCAGACAGGGAGTTTTTAATGAGCAGTTCTTC. Protein sequence: CASTRQGVFNEQFF. The complete variable domain, with remaining parts taken from reference TRBV5-6 and TRBJ2-1, reads DAGVTQSPTHLIKTRGQQVTLRCSPKSGHDTVSWYQQALGQGPQFIFQYYEEEERQRGNFPDRFSGHQFPNYSSELNVNALLLGDSALYLCASTRQGVFNEQFFGPGTRLTVL.

This clone has more than one count but fewer than ten. The chain uses TRBV19 and TRBJ1-3; TRBD1 matches 8 bases. This CDR3 region has 13 residues. J lost 6 bases, V lost 6 bases, and 4 bases had no gene match. Germline CDR1 is LNHDA and CDR2 is SQIVND (reference sequence). In DNA form, the CDR3 reads TGTGCCAGTAGAAAGGACAGGGTAAACACCATATATTTT. Translating gives CASRKDRVNTIYF.

A single count supports this clone. J is TRBJ1-2 and V is TRBV2; 7 positions match TRBD1. After removal of 5 bases from V and 3 bases from J, the junction contained 3 bases not matched to a gene. Germline-derived CDR1 and CDR2 are SNHLY and FYNNEI. The CDR3 totals 13 residues. CDR3 loop: CASSRDRDYGYTF. The CDR3 nucleotides read TGTGCCAGCAGTAGGGACAGAGACTATGGCTACACCTTC.

The V gene is TRBV6-5, the J gene TRBJ2-1; 7 bases map to TRBD1. V trimming: 0 bases; J trimming: 3 bases; junction bases outside the gene matches: 5. In germline, CDR1 is MNHEY, CDR2 SVGAGI. This CDR3 is 16 amino acids long. As DNA, the CDR3 is TGTGCCAGCAGTTACTCGATCGGGACAGACTACAATGAGCAGTTCTTC. It translates to CASSYSIGTDYNEQFF.

The sample holds many counts of this clone. The chain combines TRBV4-1 with TRBJ1-1; 8 bases are a match to TRBD1. Germline assignment: CDR1 MGHRA and CDR2 YSYEKL. J gave up 7 bases and V 3 bases, and 13 bases lay outside the gene matches. There are 16 residues in the CDR3. Here the CDR3 DNA reads TGCGCCAGCAGCCAGGAAGGGACAGGCCAAAGTAGTGAAGCTTTCTTT. Amino acids: CASSQEGTGQSSEAFF.

The rearrangement joins TRBV25-1 to TRBJ1-2, with D possibly matching TRBD1 (5 bases). V was pared by 11 bases and J by 7 bases, with 20 bases between. Looked up from germline, CDR1 is MGHDK and CDR2 is SYGVNS. This CDR3 has 13 residues. The CDR3 nucleotides read TGTGCCGAGCGGGGGAGAGGGAGCCCTGGCTACACCTTC. Its translation is CAERGRGSPGYTF.

The V call is TRBV3-1 (or the pseudogene TRBV3-2), the J call TRBJ2-3; D gene unclear. V lost 3 bases to trimming and J lost 6 bases, with 13 bases between them. Germline CDR1 reads LGHDT; CDR2 reads YNNKEL (reference sequence). The CDR3 has 14 amino acids. CDR3 nucleotide sequence: TGTGCCAGCAGCCATCAACAAAGGCGGGATACGCAGTATTTT. Its translation: CASSHQQRRDTQYF.

The chain couples TRBV25-1 to TRBJ1-4, with D uncertain. Trimming removed 4 bases from V and 6 bases from J, with 12 bases in between. CDR1 MGHDK and CDR2 SYGVNS come from the germline V gene. The CDR3 sequence is 14 residues long. The CDR3 protein is CASSGAGWDEKLFF. In nucleotides, the CDR3 is TGTGCCAGCAGTGGAGCGGGGTGGGATGAAAAACTGTTTTTT.

This rearrangement joins TRBV15 to TRBJ2-5; 11 bases are shared with TRBD2. The J segment lost 5 bases and the V segment lost 1 base, leaving 9 bases of the junction unmatched. Germline assignment: CDR1 LNHNV and CDR2 YYDKDF (reference sequence). This CDR3 contains 17 residues. Written as DNA, the CDR3 is TGTGCCACCAGCAGAGCAACTAGCGGGAGATATAGGGAGACCCAGTACTTC. Residues: CATSRATSGRYRETQYF.

This clone has just one count. This chain links TRBV2 with TRBJ2-5; D is possibly TRBD1 (6 bases). The CDR3 has 15 amino acids. The V end lost 6 bases, the J end lost 5 bases, and 19 bases lay between the germline ends. The germline CDR1 and CDR2 sequences are SNHLY and FYNNEI. The CDR3 spells CASSEQGGSEETQYF. CDR3 nucleotide sequence: TGTGCCAGCAGCGAACAAGGGGGATCCGAGGAGACCCAGTACTTC.

The chain recombines TRBV19 with TRBJ2-3, with TRBD2 as a possible D gene (6 bases). Per germline, CDR1 LNHDA and CDR2 SQIVND (reference sequence). This CDR3 spans 15 amino acids. V was shortened by 1 base and J by 5 bases, with 13 bases between the two germline ends. CDR3 DNA sequence: TGTGCCAGTAGTATAGGGGACGGGGGTAGAGATACGCAGTATTTT. Its protein is CASSIGDGGRDTQYF. Drawing the rest from reference TRBV19 and TRBJ2-3, the complete variable domain is DGGITQSPKYLFRKEGQNVTLSCEQNLNHDAMYWYRQDPGQGLRLIYYSQIVNDFQKGDIAEGYSVSREKKESFPLTVTSAQKNPTAFYLCASSIGDGGRDTQYFGPGTRLTVL.

V is TRBV25-1 and J is TRBJ2-7; 7 bases map to TRBD2. V shed 11 bases, J shed 3 bases, and the junction held 7 bases outside the gene matches. The CDR3 has 12 amino acids. Germline-derived CDR1 and CDR2 are MGHDK and SYGVNS. In DNA, the CDR3 is TGTGCCCGGGAGGACGAATGCTACGAGCAGTACGTC. Translation: CAREDECYEQYV.

This chain joins TRBV24-1 and TRBJ2-1; 14 nucleotides line up with TRBD2. There are 16 residues in the CDR3. Looked up from germline, CDR1 is KGHDR and CDR2 is SFDVKD. The junction had 2 bases not matched to a gene; V was cut back by 0 bases and J by 8 bases. In DNA form, the CDR3 reads TGTGCCACCAGTGATTTGGGGACTAGCGGGAGCGATGAGCAGTTCTTC. It translates to CATSDLGTSGSDEQFF.

This clone appeared a few times. The rearrangement links TRBV6-1 to TRBJ2-7; possibly TRBD2 for D (6 bases). This CDR3 comprises 18 residues. Trimming cost V 1 base and J 4 bases, with 23 bases left between them. Germline V lookup: CDR1 MNHNS, CDR2 SASEGT. Written as DNA, the CDR3 is TGTGCCAGCAGTGAAGGGACCTTCCCCGGGACTCTGCCTTACGAGCAGTACTTC. Residues: CASSEGTFPGTLPYEQYF.

This rearrangement joins TRBV10-2 to TRBJ1-1; D gene unclear. Deletions cut 3 bases from V and 5 bases from J, with 10 bases between. The CDR3 loop spans 13 amino acids. Germline assignment: CDR1 WSHSY and CDR2 SAAADI. CDR3 in DNA: TGCGCCAGCAGTGAAAGGGAGTGGACTGAAGCTTTCTTT. This translates into CASSEREWTEAFF.

The gene calls are TRBV5-5 and TRBJ1-1, with D unclear. CDR1 and CDR2 (germline): SGHKS, YYEKEE (reference sequence). Trimming took off 2 bases at V and 2 bases at J, with 10 bases between the two ends. CDR3 size: 14 residues. The CDR3 sequence: CASSFVPVNTEAFF. CDR3 bases: TGTGCCAGCAGCTTTGTCCCAGTCAACACTGAAGCTTTCTTT.

V is TRBV4-1 and J is TRBJ2-3; D might be TRBD2 (6 bases). The CDR3 consists of 16 residues. In germline, CDR1 is MGHRA, CDR2 YSYEKL. Trimming took 1 base from V and 2 from J, leaving 13 bases between them. In nucleotides, the CDR3 is TGCGCCAGCAGCCAAGGAGGAGCGGGTTACACAGATACGCAGTATTTT. Translating gives CASSQGGAGYTDTQYF.

The chain recombines TRBV4-1 with TRBJ1-2; D is unresolved. CDR1 is MGHRA and CDR2 is YSYEKL in the germline V gene. The CDR3 sequence is 18 residues long. V lost 0 bases and J lost 0, with 17 bases in between. CDR3 DNA: TGCGCCAGCAGCCAAGAATCTATGTCTCTCCTCGCTAACTATGGCTACACCTTC. Its protein product is CASSQESMSLLANYGYTF.

This clone was recorded many times. The rearrangement links TRBV5-1 to TRBJ2-5; TRBD1 is a possible D gene (6 bases). The CDR3 extends over 13 amino acids. Germline V gene lookup returns CDR1 SGHRS and CDR2 YFSETQ. Trimming took 0 bases from V and 4 from J, leaving 7 bases between them. The DNA of the CDR3 is TGCGCCAGCAGCTTGGGGGGGCGAGAGACCCAGTACTTC. Protein sequence: CASSLGGRETQYF.